This T cell receptor (beta chain) was captured in a study of shared clonotypes between healthy human individuals. There are 15 residues in the CDR3. V gave up 3 bases and J gave up 0 bases; unmatched junction bases: 2. The germline V gene encodes CDR1 KGHSH and CDR2 LQKENI. Genomic DNA of every subset was divided equally among multiple immunoSEQ plates. The repertoire was sequenced with immunoSEQ multiplex PCR; TCRdb's copy has only in-frame clones and lacks some. The table shows around 1.6 million clones, with 95% to 99% occurring only once. About this clone itself: Other DNA sequences in this specimen translate into the identical CDR3.

This TCR was recovered from a man aged 30 to 45 in good health. Sequenced input: naive CD4+ T cells sorted from blood. The subset denotes: CD45RA+ positively selected. The V gene is TRBV18, the J gene TRBJ2-1; 7 bases align to TRBD2. The CDR3 bases are TGTGCCAGCTCACCTAGCGGGTTCTCCTACAATGAGCAGTTCTTC. It codes for CASSPSGFSYNEQFF.